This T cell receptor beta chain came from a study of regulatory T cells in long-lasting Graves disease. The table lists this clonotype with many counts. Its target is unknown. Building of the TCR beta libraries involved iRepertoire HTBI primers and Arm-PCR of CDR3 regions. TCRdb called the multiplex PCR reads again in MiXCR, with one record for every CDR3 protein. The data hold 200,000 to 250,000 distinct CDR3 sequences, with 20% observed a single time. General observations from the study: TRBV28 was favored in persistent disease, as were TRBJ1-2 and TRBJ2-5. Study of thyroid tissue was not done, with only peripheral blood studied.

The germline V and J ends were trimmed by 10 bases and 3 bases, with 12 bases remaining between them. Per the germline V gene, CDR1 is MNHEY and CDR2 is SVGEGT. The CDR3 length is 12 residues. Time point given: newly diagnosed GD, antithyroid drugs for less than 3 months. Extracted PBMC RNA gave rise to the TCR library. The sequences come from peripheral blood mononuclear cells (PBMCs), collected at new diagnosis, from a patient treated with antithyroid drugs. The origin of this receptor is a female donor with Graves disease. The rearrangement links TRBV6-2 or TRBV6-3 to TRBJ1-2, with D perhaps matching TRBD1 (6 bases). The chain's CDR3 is CATYREYYGYTF. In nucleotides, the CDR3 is TGTGCCACCTACAGGGAATACTATGGCTACACCTTC.